A single TCR beta chain is shown here with its context. The data are from a study of blood T cell repertoires in COVID-19. At the level of the study: COVID-19 samples collected from the United States, Italy and Spain covered acute and convalescent phases. Sources were T cells, B-cell-depleted T cells, or PBMCs; the material itself was cDNA or gDNA.

How the authors handled the data: Scientists estimated how many nucleated cells there were by amplifying reference gene primers. Sequencing was performed with immunoSEQ multiplex PCR; in TCRdb, only in-frame clones are kept and a portion is missing. V and J calls and clone size are copied from that table; D and trimming were computed from the DNA. The table has roughly 380,000 clones, around 84% seen once. The CDR3 runs 13 residues. V shed 6 bases and J 7 bases; nucleotides not matched to a gene: 4. Germline lookup yields CDR1 WSHSY and CDR2 SAAADI. The TCR sequence derives from a human donor with acute or convalescent COVID-19. The donor label of this sample is uncertain. Sample: peripheral blood. This chain links TRBV10-2 with TRBJ2-1, with 9 bases matching TRBD2. Here the CDR3 reads CASRIAGANEQFF. CDR3 sequence (DNA): TGCGCCAGCAGGATAGCGGGAGCTAATGAGCAGTTCTTC.